The clone carrying this T cell receptor beta chain was counted a single time. What it recognizes is unknown. CDR1 and CDR2 (germline): SGHRS, YFSETQ. The CDR3 sequence is 15 residues long. V was pared by 6 bases and J by 2 bases, with 8 bases of the junction left unmatched. Method: immunoSEQ multiplex PCR; TCRdb's copy keeps in-frame clones and lacks some. The table shows tens of thousands of clones, with 80% to 90% occurring only once. The sample belongs to a study of CD8 T cells in acute hepatitis C reinfection. Overall study: Sequences come from NS3-1073-specific CD8+ T cells, during acute infection and after clearance. Study-wide points: Diversity was high, without significant differences between resolver and chronic groups.

Time point: naive CD8 control sorted from an acute-time-point sample. Cells were stained for CD3, CD8 and CD45RO, excluding dead cells. This sequence originates from a woman aged 18-29 years who spontaneously cleared hepatitis C infection. Sequencing was carried out using naive CD8+ T cells from PBMCs. This rearrangement joins TRBV5-1 to TRBJ2-7; 10 bases line up with TRBD2. This chain's CDR3 is CASTVGLADTYEQYF. The CDR3 region has the DNA TGCGCCAGCACCGTTGGACTAGCGGATACCTACGAGCAGTACTTC.